Here is one T cell receptor (beta chain) with its context. Its antigen is not known. It was second doses at about 4 or about 12 weeks that were pooled. The data stem from a study of T cell responses to AZD1222 COVID-19 vaccine. Study results and limitations: The span of vaccine-associated CD4 TCRs extended across spike, with dominance at 160-218 and 743-854. White British donors predominated, females outnumbered males, and clonal diversity was possibly underestimated.

V trimming: 7 bases; J trimming: 2 bases; junction bases outside the gene matches: 2. CDR3 size: 13 residues. Germline CDR1 SEHNR, CDR2 FQNEAQ (reference sequence). The assay was immunoSEQ multiplex PCR, and TCRdb's table has in-frame clones only and misses some. Among tens of thousands of clones, about four fifths were seen once, and the ten largest hold roughly an eighth. The chain is built from TRBV7-9 and TRBJ2-7, with TRBD2 identical over 10 bases. The receptor was isolated from an adult who received the AZD1222 COVID-19 vaccine. Sequenced here: peripheral blood, sampled 28 days after the second AZD1222 dose. The DNA of the CDR3 is TGTGCCAGCACCCTAGCGGGGGCCTACGAGCAGTACTTC. Encoded protein: CASTLAGAYEQYF.